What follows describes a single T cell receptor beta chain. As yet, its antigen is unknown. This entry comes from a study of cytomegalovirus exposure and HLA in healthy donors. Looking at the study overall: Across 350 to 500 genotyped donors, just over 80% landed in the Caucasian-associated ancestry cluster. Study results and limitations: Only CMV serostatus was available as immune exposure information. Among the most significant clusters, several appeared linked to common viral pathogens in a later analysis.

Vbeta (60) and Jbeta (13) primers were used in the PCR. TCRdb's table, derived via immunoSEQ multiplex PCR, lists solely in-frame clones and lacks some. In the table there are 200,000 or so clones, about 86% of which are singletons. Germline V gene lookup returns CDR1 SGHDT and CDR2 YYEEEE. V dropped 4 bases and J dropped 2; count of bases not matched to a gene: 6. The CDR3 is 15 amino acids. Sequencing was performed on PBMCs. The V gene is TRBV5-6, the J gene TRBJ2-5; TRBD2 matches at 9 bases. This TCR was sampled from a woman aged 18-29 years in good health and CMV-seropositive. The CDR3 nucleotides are TGTGCCAGCAGCCTTTTAGCGGGGGCGCAAGAGACCCAGTACTTC. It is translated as CASSLLAGAQETQYF.